One and the same sample provided the 27 T cell receptor beta chains below, sequenced in a study of blood T cell repertoires in COVID-19. Only in-frame clones appear in the TCRdb table, and some are missing; sequencing was by immunoSEQ multiplex PCR. The table has approximately 280,000 clones, 75% to 90% seen once. Source material: peripheral blood. Receptors originate from a man in his forties or fifties with acute or convalescent COVID-19.

The rearrangement links TRBV19 to TRBJ1-3; D is perhaps TRBD1 (6 bases). CDR3 length equals 15 residues. V lost 5 bases and J lost 0, with 11 bases in between. CDR1 is LNHDA and CDR2 is SQIVND in the germline V gene (reference sequence). CDR3 nucleotides: TGTGCCAGTAGTCCAGGACAGCTCTCTGGAAACACCATATATTTT. Residues: CASSPGQLSGNTIYF.

This clone was found once. The rearrangement uses TRBV19 and TRBJ2-2; D possibly corresponds to TRBD2 (5 bases). CDR1 and CDR2 (germline): LNHDA, SQIVND (reference sequence). This CDR3 region has 14 residues. Trimming removed 6 bases from V and 2 bases from J, with 10 bases in between. Here the CDR3 DNA reads TGTGCCAGTAGAATGACTATCAACACCGGGGAGCTGTTTTTT. Amino acids: CASRMTINTGELFF.

This clone appeared a few times. The genes are TRBV5-4 and TRBJ2-2; D gene unclear. The V gene lost 0 bases and the J gene lost 3 bases, with 12 bases spanning the gap. Germline CDR1 is SGHNT and CDR2 is YYREEE (reference sequence). This CDR3 comprises 16 residues. CDR3 protein: CASSLARLDDTGELFF. The DNA for the CDR3 is TGTGCCAGCAGCTTGGCTCGGCTAGATGACACCGGGGAGCTGTTTTTT.

The CDR3 region has the DNA TGTGCCAGCAGCAAAGCGGAGATTTACACCGGGGAGCTGTTTTTT. It translates to CASSKAEIYTGELFF. This chain uses TRBV21-1 with TRBJ2-2; TRBD2, the D gene given by the table, was not confirmed from the DNA. TRBV21-1 is a documented pseudogene. CDR3 length: 15 residues.

The chain employs TRBV7-5 and TRBJ1-3; TRBD1 is the table's D call, not checked against the DNA. TRBV7-5 is recorded as a pseudogene. The CDR3 spans 22 residues. The CDR3 coding sequence is TGTGCCAGAACCCCAAAAGGGGCGGACAGGGGACTACTTTTACCCTCTGGAAACACCATATATTTT. Translated, it gives CARTPKGADRGLLLPSGNTIYF.

This rearrangement joins TRBV10-1 to TRBJ2-3; weak D call: TRBD2 (5 bases). Trimming removed 6 bases at V and 7 bases at J, with 14 bases between. The germline CDR1 and CDR2 sequences are WNHNN and SYGVQD (reference sequence). The CDR3 sequence is 13 residues long. The DNA for the CDR3 is TGCGCCAGCAGCCCCGGGAAACCTTATACGCAGTATTTT. Encoded protein: CASSPGKPYTQYF.

The chain couples TRBV30 to TRBJ2-7; TRBD2 might be the D (7 bases). Germline values: CDR1 GTSNPN, CDR2 SVGIG (reference sequence). The CDR3 consists of 19 residues. V lost 5 bases, J lost 6 bases, and 35 bases lay in between. The CDR3 loop reads CAWDPAGGQFVGRFGEQYF. CDR3 sequence (DNA): TGTGCCTGGGACCCCGCCGGGGGGCAGTTTGTTGGTCGTTTTGGCGAGCAGTACTTC. The complete variable domain, with remaining parts taken from reference TRBV30 and TRBJ2-7, reads SQTIHQWPATLVQPVGSPLSLECTVEGTSNPNLYWYRQAAGRGLQLLFYSVGIGQISSEVPQNLSASRPQDRQFILSSKKLLLSDSGFYLCAWDPAGGQFVGRFGEQYFGPGTRLTVT.

The chain uses TRBV6-5 and TRBJ1-1; D is perhaps TRBD1 (6 bases). V was trimmed by 2 bases and J by 8 bases, leaving 12 bases between them. This CDR3 is built from 13 residues. Per the germline V gene, CDR1 is MNHEY and CDR2 is SVGAGI. CDR3 nucleotide sequence: TGTGCCAGCAGTTACGGGGGACAAGCAGAAGCTTTCTTT. Translation: CASSYGGQAEAFF.

The chain is built from TRBV10-3 and TRBJ1-2, with TRBD1 identical over 8 bases. V trimming: 0 bases; J trimming: 3 bases; junction bases outside the gene matches: 9. CDR1 and CDR2 (germline): ENHRY, SYGVKD. This CDR3 comprises 17 residues. This CDR3 is CAISESTGTGFYYGYTF. The DNA of the CDR3 is TGTGCCATCAGTGAGTCGACCGGGACAGGATTTTACTATGGCTACACCTTC.

This clone came up a few times. The V call is TRBV5-6, the J call TRBJ1-1, with D uncertain. CDR3 length: 13 residues. V dropped 4 bases and J dropped 2 bases, with 9 bases sitting between them. Per the germline V gene, CDR1 is SGHDT and CDR2 is YYEEEE. CDR3 in amino acids: CASSLVINTEAFF. CDR3 sequence (DNA): TGTGCCAGCAGCCTGGTCATCAACACTGAAGCTTTCTTT.

This clone turned up a few times. V and J are TRBV2 and TRBJ1-2, with TRBD1 matching over 9 bases. The CDR3 contains 13 residues. Germline V gives CDR1 SNHLY, CDR2 FYNNEI. V lost 5 bases, J lost 8 bases, and 6 bases stayed unmatched. CDR3 bases: TGTGCCAGCAGTCCGGGACAGGGCTACGGCTACACCTTC. Its translation: CASSPGQGYGYTF.

The chain is built from TRBV20-1 and TRBJ2-2; D not certain. Trimming removed 3 bases from V and 3 bases from J, with 14 bases in between. Germline CDR1 is DFQATT and CDR2 is SNEGSKA (reference sequence). The CDR3 runs 15 residues. The CDR3 reads CSASPGPADTGELFF. The DNA of the CDR3 is TGCAGTGCTAGTCCTGGCCCCGCGGACACCGGGGAGCTGTTTTTT.

This clone has a handful of counts. The chain combines TRBV7-9 with TRBJ2-2; 7 nucleotides agree with TRBD1. The CDR3 extends over 15 amino acids. Germline CDR1 reads SEHNR; CDR2 reads FQNEAQ (reference sequence). After removal of 2 bases from V and 5 bases from J, the junction contained 5 bases not matched to a gene. CDR3 loop: CASSLTGQITGELFF. The CDR3 DNA follows: TGTGCCAGCAGCTTAACGGGACAGATAACCGGGGAGCTGTTTTTT.

CDR3 nucleotide sequence: TGCAGCGTTGAAATTGTTAGTGGAAACACCATATATTTT. Translating it yields CSVEIVSGNTIYF. The chain links TRBV29-1 to TRBJ1-3, with D uncertain. The V gene's germline CDR1 is SQVTM and CDR2 ANQGSEA. V dropped 2 bases and J dropped 3 bases, with 8 bases sitting between them. The CDR3 spans 13 residues.

This clone was counted once. V is TRBV14 and J is TRBJ1-2; 8 bases are shared with TRBD1. The V and J ends lost 2 bases and 8 bases, in that order; junction bases with no gene match: 10. This CDR3 region has 15 residues. CDR1 and CDR2 from the germline V gene are SGHDN and FVKESK. The DNA of the CDR3 is TGTGCCAGCAGCCAACGACAGGGGTCGACTCGGGGCTACACCTTC. Protein product: CASSQRQGSTRGYTF.

This clone was seen only once. V is TRBV19 and J is TRBJ2-2; TRBD1 might be the D (5 bases). Germline V lookup: CDR1 LNHDA, CDR2 SQIVND (reference sequence). V lost 1 base and J lost 4, with 10 bases in between. The CDR3 has 15 amino acids. The CDR3 nucleotides read TGTGCCAGTAGTATAGTGGGGCAGGTCACCGGGGAGCTGTTTTTT. Protein sequence: CASSIVGQVTGELFF.

This clone was counted once. The V call is TRBV6-5, the J call TRBJ2-1; D is possibly TRBD1 (5 bases). Trimming pared 6 bases from V and 0 bases from J, leaving 12 bases between. CDR3 size: 15 residues. Germline lookup yields CDR1 MNHEY and CDR2 SVGAGI. The CDR3 sequence: CASRGEAVSYNEQFF. In DNA, the CDR3 is TGTGCCAGCAGAGGGGAAGCCGTCTCCTACAATGAGCAGTTCTTC.

CDR3 sequence (DNA): TGTGCCAGCAGTGAGCAGGGTACCCTTTACGAGCAGTACTTC. Its translation: CASSEQGTLYEQYF. The chain is built from TRBV6-1 and TRBJ2-7; D may be TRBD1 (5 bases). Trimming removed 3 bases at V and 4 bases at J, with 13 bases between. The germline gives CDR1 MNHNS, CDR2 SASEGT. The CDR3 extends over 14 amino acids.

The chain combines TRBV12-3 or TRBV12-4 with TRBJ1-5, with D possibly being TRBD1 (6 bases). V dropped 3 bases and J dropped 16 bases, with 19 bases sitting between them. The CDR3 covers 13 residues. CDR3 loop: CASSFKGVRPSHF. The CDR3 nucleotides are TGTGCCAGCAGTTTTAAGGGGGTCAGACCTAGCCATTTT.

The J gene is TRBJ1-4, the V gene TRBV5-1, with 8 nucleotides matching TRBD1. After removal of 3 bases from V and 6 bases from J, the junction contained 4 bases not matched to a gene. The CDR3 is 14 residues long. CDR1 and CDR2 (germline): SGHRS, YFSETQ. In DNA, the CDR3 is TGCGCCAGCAGCTCGCAGGGGGCGGATGAAAAACTGTTTTTT. It encodes CASSSQGADEKLFF.

This clone was seen only a few times. The V call is TRBV19, the J call TRBJ2-1; 11 positions match TRBD2. The CDR3 spans 14 residues. V lost 10 bases and J lost 5; bases outside the gene matches: 7. Per the germline V gene, CDR1 is LNHDA and CDR2 is SQIVND (reference sequence). CDR3 amino acids: CATSPGLADNEQFF. In DNA form, the CDR3 reads TGTGCCACCTCACCGGGACTAGCGGACAATGAGCAGTTCTTC.

The chain employs TRBV6-5 and TRBJ1-6; tentatively, D is TRBD1 (5 bases). Germline V CDR1 and CDR2: MNHEY, SVGAGI. V lost 0 bases to trimming and J lost 10 bases, with 16 bases between them. This CDR3 spans 16 amino acids. The CDR3 here is CASSYSFATVRSPLHF. DNA of the CDR3: TGTGCCAGCAGTTACTCCTTTGCGACAGTAAGGTCACCCCTCCACTTT.

The V gene is TRBV5-6, the J gene TRBJ2-3, with a weak D call TRBD2 (5 bases). The germline V and J ends were trimmed by 2 bases and 0 bases, with 10 bases remaining between them. Germline values: CDR1 SGHDT, CDR2 YYEEEE. This CDR3 region has 15 residues. The CDR3 nucleotides are TGTGCCAGCAGCTTCCCGGGGTTAAGCACAGATACGCAGTATTTT. This sequence encodes CASSFPGLSTDTQYF.

In this sample, this clone turned up once. The chain joins TRBV19 to TRBJ2-5, with TRBD2 matching 11 bases. This CDR3 contains 19 residues. V dropped 6 bases and J dropped 4; count of bases not matched to a gene: 19. The germline gives CDR1 LNHDA, CDR2 SQIVND (reference sequence). The CDR3 nucleotides are TGTGCCAGTAGCGATCCGTATAGCGGGGGGGCTGGGAGGCGAGAGACCCAGTACTTC. Protein product: CASSDPYSGGAGRRETQYF.

CDR3 sequence reads: CASSSGTYPSGANVLTF. The CDR3 coding sequence is TGTGCCAGCAGCAGCGGGACATACCCTTCTGGGGCCAACGTCCTGACTTTC. The chain combines TRBV5-5 with TRBJ2-6; perhaps TRBD2 as D (7 bases). Trimming shortened V by 4 bases and J by 1 base, and 15 bases separated the two germline ends. The CDR3 sequence is 17 residues long. Per the germline V gene, CDR1 is SGHKS and CDR2 is YYEKEE (reference sequence). Variable domain in full (rest from reference TRBV5-5 and TRBJ2-6): DAGVTQSPTHLIKTRGQQVTLRCSPISGHKSVSWYQQVLGQGPQFIFQYYEKEERGRGNFPDRFSARQFPNYSSELNVNALLLGDSALYLCASSSGTYPSGANVLTFGAGSRLTVL.

This chain connects TRBV9 to TRBJ2-7, with a weak D call TRBD1 (6 bases). Germline lookup yields CDR1 SGDLS and CDR2 YYNGEE. Between the trimmed V and J ends, which lost 3 bases and 7 bases, there was a span of 11 bases. The CDR3 loop spans 12 amino acids. The CDR3 nucleotides read TGTGCCAGCAGCGCCCAGGGGCGTGAGCAGTACTTC. This gives the protein CASSAQGREQYF.

The chain links TRBV5-1 to TRBJ2-5; D possibly corresponds to TRBD2 (5 bases). Germline V CDR1 and CDR2: SGHRS, YFSETQ. V lost 6 bases, J lost 2 bases, and 11 bases lay in between. The CDR3 spans 13 residues. The CDR3 loop reads CASKEDGQETQYF. The CDR3 DNA reads as TGCGCCAGCAAGGAGGACGGGCAAGAGACCCAGTACTTC.